The next 14 T cell receptor beta chains were all read from a single sample in a study of post-analysis software for immune sequencing data (dated by TCRdb to 2014 to 2015). Broad study findings and their caveats: Significantly higher frequencies in patients than in controls were found for about five TRBV segments, including TRBV5-6, TRBV5-1 and TRBV20-1.

Library preparation used PCR. TCRdb names Illumina HiSeq 2500 as the instrument used. To reduce PCR and sequencing biases, unique molecular identifiers were incorporated into the TCR beta cDNA libraries. In TCRdb, the public reads were trimmed at Q25 with fastp and aligned with MiXCR, with productive beta chains retained. Every distinct CDR3 protein forms one entry, paired with its most common genes and DNA. This sample comprises a few hundred thousand distinct CDR3 sequences, over 30% of them detected only once. The ten largest clonotypes hold less than 8% of the sample. Their antigens remain unidentified. The material sequenced was blood. These receptors originate from a girl aged 2 to 9 with multiple sclerosis.

This clonotype was observed once. The rearrangement links TRBV10-3 to TRBJ2-5, with D perhaps assigned TRBD1 or TRBD2 (5 bases each). The CDR3 sequence is 13 residues long. Germline assignment: CDR1 ENHRY and CDR2 SYGVKD. Trimming left V 6 bases short and J 1 base short, with 9 bases between. The CDR3 protein is CAIRGTAQETQYF. The CDR3, as DNA: TGTGCCATCAGAGGGACGGCCCAAGAGACCCAGTACTTC.

Only a few counts were recorded for this clonotype. V and J are TRBV12-3 or TRBV12-4 and TRBJ2-3; the D gene is possibly TRBD2 (6 bases). This CDR3 comprises 15 residues. Trimming left V 5 bases short and J 0 bases short, with 12 bases between. CDR3 loop: CASSIDSGSTDTQYF. CDR3 bases: TGTGCCAGCAGTATAGATAGCGGAAGCACAGATACGCAGTATTTT.

This clonotype has more than one count but fewer than ten. The genes are TRBV15 and TRBJ2-4; D gene ambiguous. CDR1 and CDR2 (germline): LNHNV, YYDKDF (reference sequence). The CDR3 length is 11 residues. V was cut by 5 bases and J by 9 bases, with 8 bases left in between. In DNA form, the CDR3 reads TGTGCCACCAGCGAAAGGTTCATTCAGTACTTC. Its protein product is CATSERFIQYF.

The V call is TRBV15, the J call TRBJ2-1; TRBD2 matches at 8 bases. The CDR3 length is 17 residues. Trimming at V came to 0 bases and at J to 7 bases, leaving 11 bases not matched to a gene. Germline V CDR1 and CDR2: LNHNV, YYDKDF (reference sequence). The CDR3 region has the DNA TGTGCCACCAGCAGAGATCTGCCAGCGGGAGTATGGAATGAGCAGTTCTTC. Protein product: CATSRDLPAGVWNEQFF.

The chain carries TRBV6-5 and TRBJ1-2; no reliable D call. In germline, CDR1 is MNHEY, CDR2 SVGAGI. Trimming pared 0 bases from V and 2 bases from J, leaving 4 bases between. The CDR3 covers 13 residues. CDR3 nucleotides: TGTGCCAGCAGTTACTCGAACAACTATGGCTACACCTTC. As protein: CASSYSNNYGYTF.

The chain has TRBV18 and TRBJ2-5; the D gene is possibly TRBD2 (6 bases). The length of the CDR3 is 14 residues. Trimming removed 2 bases from V and 2 bases from J, with 9 bases in between. Germline-derived CDR1 and CDR2 are KGHSH and LQKENI. The CDR3 spells CASSPGTPQETQYF. The CDR3 DNA reads TGTGCCAGCTCACCAGGGACTCCTCAAGAGACCCAGTACTTC.

This chain joins TRBV29-1 and TRBJ1-1, with D unclear. The CDR3 is made up of 13 amino acids. Trimming shortened V by 4 bases and J by 1 base, and 10 bases separated the two germline ends. Germline CDR1 reads SQVTM; CDR2 reads ANQGSEA. The CDR3 here is CSVVGIPNTEAFF. CDR3 nucleotides: TGCAGCGTTGTGGGGATCCCGAACACTGAAGCTTTCTTT.

The chain couples TRBV6-6 to TRBJ1-4; D unclear. V was trimmed by 5 bases and J by 8 bases, leaving 15 bases between them. The germline V gene encodes CDR1 MNHNY and CDR2 SVGAGI (reference sequence). This CDR3 spans 14 amino acids. The CDR3 sequence: CASSTIEAGEKLFF. The CDR3 region has the DNA TGTGCCAGCAGTACGATCGAAGCGGGGGAAAAACTGTTTTTT.

CDR3 nucleotides: TGTGCCAGCAGCAAATCGAACACTGAAGCTTTCTTT. Protein sequence: CASSKSNTEAFF. The chain carries TRBV7-2 and TRBJ1-1; no firm D call. This CDR3 comprises 12 residues. The germline V gene encodes CDR1 SGHTA and CDR2 FQGNSA. V was pared by 5 bases and J by 1 base, with 5 bases between.

The chain combines TRBV28 with TRBJ2-1, with D possibly matching TRBD1 (7 bases). The CDR3 has 14 amino acids. Germline assignment: CDR1 MDHEN and CDR2 SYDVKM. V gave up 10 bases and J gave up 4 bases, with 17 bases separating them. As DNA, the CDR3 is TGTGCCACAGCAGGGGGGACAATGTACAATGAGCAGTTCTTC. It encodes CATAGGTMYNEQFF.

In this sample, this clonotype turned up a few times. The V gene is TRBV28, the J gene TRBJ2-7; TRBD1 agrees at 12 bases. Per germline, CDR1 MDHEN and CDR2 SYDVKM. The CDR3 sequence is 18 residues long. The V and J ends lost 6 bases and 0 bases, in that order; junction bases with no gene match: 12. The CDR3 nucleotides read TGTGCCAGCAGGTCCCCCGGGACAGGGGGCGAAATCTCCTACGAGCAGTACTTC. This sequence encodes CASRSPGTGGEISYEQYF.

The sample holds a few counts of this clonotype. The V call is TRBV10-3, the J call TRBJ2-7; 14 nucleotides line up with TRBD2. Germline V gene lookup returns CDR1 ENHRY and CDR2 SYGVKD. Trimming removed 10 bases from V and 9 bases from J; junction bases left unmatched: 8. The CDR3 sequence is 13 residues long. The CDR3 bases are TGTGCCAGTTCGGGACTAGCGGGAGAGTGGCAGTACTTC. Protein product: CASSGLAGEWQYF.

A few counts support this clonotype. V gene TRBV29-1 combines with J gene TRBJ2-7; 7 bases line up with TRBD1. The CDR3 is 16 residues long. Losses at the gene ends were 2 bases for V and 2 bases for J; bases not matched to a gene: 12. Germline V gene lookup returns CDR1 SQVTM and CDR2 ANQGSEA. CDR3 sequence: CSVELRRDSEAYEQYF. Here the CDR3 DNA reads TGCAGCGTTGAACTTCGCCGGGACAGTGAAGCCTACGAGCAGTACTTC.

V is TRBV7-2 and J is TRBJ2-7; D is ambiguous. Germline loops: CDR1 SGHTA, CDR2 FQGNSA. CDR3 length: 12 amino acids. Trimming took off 4 bases at V and 3 bases at J, with 7 bases between the two ends. The CDR3 region is CASSSSLYEQYF. The CDR3 DNA reads TGTGCCAGCAGCTCGTCACTCTACGAGCAGTACTTC.